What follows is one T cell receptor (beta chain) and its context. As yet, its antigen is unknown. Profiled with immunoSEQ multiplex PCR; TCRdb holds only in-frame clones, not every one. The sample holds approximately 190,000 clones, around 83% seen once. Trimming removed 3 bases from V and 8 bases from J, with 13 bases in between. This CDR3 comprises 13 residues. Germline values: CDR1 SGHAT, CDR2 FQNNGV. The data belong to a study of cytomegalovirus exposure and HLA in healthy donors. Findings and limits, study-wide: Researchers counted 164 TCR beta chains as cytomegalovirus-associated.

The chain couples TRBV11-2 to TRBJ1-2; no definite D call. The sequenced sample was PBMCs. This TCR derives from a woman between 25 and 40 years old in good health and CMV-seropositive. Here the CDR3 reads CASSFSEVGGYTF. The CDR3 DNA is TGTGCCAGCAGCTTTTCGGAGGTGGGAGGCTACACCTTC. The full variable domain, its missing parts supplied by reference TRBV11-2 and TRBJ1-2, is EAGVAQSPRYKIIEKRQSVAFWCNPISGHATLYWYQQILGQGPKLLIQFQNNGVVDDSQLPKDRFSAERLKGVDSTLKIQPAKLEDSAVYLCASSFSEVGGYTFGSGTRLTVV.